The sequence of this TCR beta chain was determined in a study of OX40 agonist ivuxolimab in advanced cancers. Study background: All patients had ivuxolimab intravenously every 2 weeks at 0.01 to 10 mg/kg. One hepatocellular carcinoma and a couple of cutaneous melanoma patients partially responded. Overall study results and limits: More expanded clones were seen, on average, in CD8+ T cells than in CD4+.

Systemic immunosuppression or a history of autoimmune disease excluded patients. A remark on this clone: Its matching antigen is unknown.

Using immunoSEQ multiplex PCR, the repertoire was profiled, and TCRdb retains in-frame clones only, with some absent. The repertoire holds about 64,000 clones, with approximately 90% as singletons. The CDR3 is 12 amino acids. Germline CDR1 and CDR2: LNHDA and SQIVND (reference sequence). J was trimmed by 7 bases and V by 10 bases; bases with no gene match: 9. The rearrangement uses TRBV19 and TRBJ1-1; 7 bases fit TRBD1. This sequence was found in an adult with an advanced solid tumor such as melanoma, head and neck, liver or kidney cancer. The specimen was CD4+ or CD8+ T cells sorted from blood, collected in a trial of the OX40 agonist ivuxolimab. Written as DNA, the CDR3 is TGTGCCACCCTCGGGACAGCTAATGAAGCTTTCTTT. This gives the protein CATLGTANEAFF.